Following are 12 T cell receptor beta chains from one sample sequenced in a study of shared clonotypes between healthy human individuals. The table came from immunoSEQ multiplex PCR; TCRdb's copy has only in-frame clones and leaves some out. The table shows approximately 110,000 clones, with about 67% occurring only once. What was sequenced was memory CD8+ T cells sorted from blood. Subset given: CD45RO+ cells pooled with CCR7-negative TemRA cells. Receptor source: a woman younger than 45 in good health.

The CDR3: CASSPVGRGNTGELFF. In nucleotides, the CDR3 is TGTGCCAGCAGCCCAGTCGGCCGGGGGAACACCGGGGAGCTGTTTTTT. The chain employs TRBV5-4 and TRBJ2-2; possibly TRBD2 for D (5 bases). V lost 4 bases to trimming and J lost 1 base, with 14 bases between them. Germline V CDR1 and CDR2: SGHNT, YYREEE (reference sequence). This CDR3 is built from 16 residues.

CDR3 bases: TGCGCCAGCAGTTCCGGGACAGAAGGCACCGGGGAGCTGTTTTTT. Translated, it gives CASSSGTEGTGELFF. The rearrangement joins TRBV5-1 to TRBJ2-2; TRBD1 agrees at 7 bases. The CDR3 spans 15 residues. The germline gives CDR1 SGHRS, CDR2 YFSETQ. J was trimmed by 4 bases and V by 5 bases; bases with no gene match: 8.

This chain uses TRBV5-4 with TRBJ2-7; D not certain. Germline CDR1 and CDR2: SGHNT and YYREEE (reference sequence). V was pared by 0 bases and J by 6 bases, with 16 bases between. The CDR3 has 15 amino acids. The CDR3 reads CASSLESAGNFEQYF. Here the CDR3 DNA reads TGTGCCAGCAGCTTGGAGTCTGCTGGCAACTTCGAGCAGTACTTC. The variable domain in full, with the rest retrieved from reference TRBV5-4 and TRBJ2-7, is ETGVTQSPTHLIKTRGQQVTLRCSSQSGHNTVSWYQQALGQGPQFIFQYYREEENGRGNFPPRFSGLQFPNYSSELNVNALELDDSALYLCASSLESAGNFEQYFGPGTRLTVT.

As regards this clone: A far larger clone is one base from this, pointing to a likely read error. Other DNA sequences in the sample encode the same CDR3. This chain links TRBV28 with TRBJ1-5; the D is unclear. The CDR3 is made up of 13 amino acids. Germline lookup yields CDR1 MDHEN and CDR2 SYDVKM. Trimming removed 5 bases at V and 1 base at J, with 6 bases between. CDR3 region: CASSTGSNQPQHF. As DNA, the CDR3 is TGTGCCAGCAGTACGGGGAGCAATCAGCCCCAGCATTTT.

The rearrangement joins TRBV5-1 to TRBJ2-1; 11 bases line up with TRBD2. Germline CDR1 and CDR2: SGHRS and YFSETQ. CDR3 length equals 17 residues. With V trimmed by 0 bases and J by 7 bases, 9 bases remained unmatched. CDR3 sequence reads: CASSLGLTSGIYNEQFF. CDR3 nucleotides: TGCGCCAGCAGCTTGGGGTTGACTAGCGGGATATATAATGAGCAGTTCTTC.

This chain joins TRBV7-6 and TRBJ2-5, with D possibly matching TRBD2 (6 bases). The CDR3 covers 14 residues. Deletions cut 3 bases from V and 5 bases from J, with 13 bases between. Germline CDR1 is SGHVS and CDR2 is FNYEAQ. CDR3 residues: CASSLGGTRETQYF. DNA of the CDR3: TGTGCCAGCAGCTTGGGCGGGACGAGGGAGACCCAGTACTTC.

V is TRBV4-2 and J is TRBJ1-1, with D possibly matching TRBD1 (6 bases). The CDR3 is 15 amino acids. Trimming took 4 bases from V and 3 from J, leaving 15 bases between them. The germline V gene encodes CDR1 LGHNA and CDR2 YNFKEQ. As DNA, the CDR3 is TGTGCCAGCAGCCCAAGCTACAGGGTTTACACTGAAGCTTTCTTT. This sequence encodes CASSPSYRVYTEAFF.

DNA for the CDR3: TGTGCCAGCTCGCTGGGGCGGTGGGTGGGAGTGCAGTTCTTC. Protein sequence: CASSLGRWVGVQFF. This chain uses TRBV27 with TRBJ2-1; D could derive from TRBD1 or TRBD2 (5 bases each). Trimming stripped 8 bases from V and 12 bases from J, with 23 bases between. The CDR3 has 14 residues. In germline, CDR1 is MNHEY, CDR2 SMNVEV (reference sequence).

The chain combines TRBV4-2 with TRBJ1-3; 8 positions agree with TRBD1. Germline values: CDR1 LGHNA, CDR2 YNFKEQ. The CDR3 is made up of 17 amino acids. Trimming removed 1 base from V and 2 bases from J; junction bases left unmatched: 7. The CDR3 loop reads CASSQAVLQGAGNTIYF. Written as DNA, the CDR3 is TGTGCCAGCAGCCAAGCCGTCTTACAGGGGGCTGGAAACACCATATATTTT.

The chain carries TRBV28 and TRBJ2-7; 11 bases map to TRBD2. Losses at the gene ends were 5 bases for V and 4 bases for J; bases not matched to a gene: 10. Germline V gives CDR1 MDHEN, CDR2 SYDVKM. The CDR3 loop spans 16 amino acids. CDR3 residues: CASSPISGRALYEQYF. DNA for the CDR3: TGTGCCAGCAGTCCGATTAGCGGGAGGGCCTTGTACGAGCAGTACTTC. The whole variable domain, remainder taken from reference TRBV28 and TRBJ2-7, is DVKVTQSSRYLVKRTGEKVFLECVQDMDHENMFWYRQDPGLGLRLIYFSYDVKMKEKGDIPEGYSVSREKKERFSLILESASTNQTSMYLCASSPISGRALYEQYFGPGTRLTVT.

This clone showed up many times. The V gene is TRBV25-1, the J gene TRBJ2-3, with a weak D call TRBD2 (5 bases). Looked up from germline, CDR1 is MGHDK and CDR2 is SYGVNS. CDR3 length equals 17 residues. With 8 bases removed from V and 0 bases from J, the gap between germline ends came to 21 bases. The chain's CDR3 is CASYGLATSGSTDTQYF. Written as DNA, the CDR3 is TGTGCCAGCTACGGTCTTGCGACGAGCGGTAGCACAGATACGCAGTATTTT.

The genes are TRBV5-1 and TRBJ2-2; D may match TRBD1 or TRBD2 (6 bases each). The germline V gene has CDR1 SGHRS and CDR2 YFSETQ. There are 16 residues in the CDR3. Between the trimmed V and J ends, which lost 0 bases and 4 bases, there was a span of 13 bases. The CDR3 bases are TGCGCCAGCAGCTTGGCCGGGGGCAGAGTCACCGGGGAGCTGTTTTTT. Protein sequence: CASSLAGGRVTGELFF.